The sequence of this TCR beta chain was determined in a study of response to subunit inactivated influenza vaccine. Study results and limitations: It was suggested by the authors that few new T cells are recruited by each seasonal influenza vaccination.

TCRdb called the RT-PCR reads again in MiXCR, with one record for every CDR3 protein. This table holds some 500,000 distinct CDR3 sequences, roughly 27% found once. Germline loops: CDR1 LNHDA, CDR2 SQIVND (reference sequence). This CDR3 spans 15 amino acids. The J segment lost 9 bases and the V segment lost 6 bases, leaving 12 bases of the junction unmatched. Regarding this clonotype: The target antigen is unknown.

The starting material was CD4+ T cells sorted from PBMCs, obtained less than 6 days after vaccination. The chain joins TRBV19 to TRBJ2-1; 9 bases agree with TRBD1. The clonotype was recovered from a man aged 45 to 65 who received an inactivated influenza vaccine. The CDR3 here is CASRRTGASLFEQFF. The DNA for the CDR3 is TGTGCCAGTAGACGGACAGGGGCTAGCCTCTTTGAGCAGTTCTTC.